This T cell receptor beta chain was sequenced during a study of blood T cell repertoires in COVID-19. Profiling relied on immunoSEQ multiplex PCR, and the TCRdb table lists in-frame clones only, not all of them. Here the sample spans about 260,000 clones, about 87% being singletons. The germline V gene encodes CDR1 DFQATT and CDR2 SNEGSKA (reference sequence). Trimming cost V 3 bases and J 2 bases, with 14 bases left between them. The CDR3 has 14 residues. This clone was seen a handful of times. The gene calls are TRBV20-1 and TRBJ2-7, with a possible D match to TRBD2 (6 bases). The source material was PBMCs or T cells enriched from blood (not recorded which). The TCR was taken from a woman aged 45-60 years who had recovered from COVID-19. The CDR3 sequence is CSASSGSPPYEQYF. Written as DNA, the CDR3 is TGCAGTGCTAGTTCCGGGAGCCCGCCCTACGAGCAGTACTTC.